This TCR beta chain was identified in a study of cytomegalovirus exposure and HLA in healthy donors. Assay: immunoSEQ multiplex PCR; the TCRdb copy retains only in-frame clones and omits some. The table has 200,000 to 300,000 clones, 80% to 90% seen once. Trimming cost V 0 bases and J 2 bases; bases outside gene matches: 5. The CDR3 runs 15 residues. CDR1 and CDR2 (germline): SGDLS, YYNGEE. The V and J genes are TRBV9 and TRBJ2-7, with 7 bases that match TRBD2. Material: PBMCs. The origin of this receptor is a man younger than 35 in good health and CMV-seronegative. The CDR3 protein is CASSVAVGRAYEQYF. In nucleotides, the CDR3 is TGTGCCAGCAGCGTAGCGGTTGGGAGGGCCTACGAGCAGTACTTC.